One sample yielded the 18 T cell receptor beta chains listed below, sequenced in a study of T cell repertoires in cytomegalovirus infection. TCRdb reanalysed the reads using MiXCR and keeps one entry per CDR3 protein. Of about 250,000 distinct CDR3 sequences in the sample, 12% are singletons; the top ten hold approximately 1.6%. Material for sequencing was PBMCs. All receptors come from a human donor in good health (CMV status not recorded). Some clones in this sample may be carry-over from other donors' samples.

CDR3 nucleotides: TGTGCCTGGAGTGTACGGGTGTTCACAGATACGCAGTATTTT. It encodes CAWSVRVFTDTQYF. V is TRBV30 and J is TRBJ2-3; D is undetermined. The CDR3 extends over 14 amino acids. The germline CDR1 and CDR2 sequences are GTSNPN and SVGIG (reference sequence). V lost 0 bases to trimming and J lost 2 bases, with 9 bases between them. Using reference TRBV30 and TRBJ2-3 for the parts outside the CDR3, the full variable domain is SQTIHQWPATLVQPVGSPLSLECTVEGTSNPNLYWYRQAAGRGLQLLFYSVGIGQISSEVPQNLSASRPQDRQFILSSKKLLLSDSGFYLCAWSVRVFTDTQYFGPGTRLTVL.

The CDR3 DNA is TGCAGTGCTAGACTAGCGGGAGGCAACGAGCAGTACTTC. This translates into CSARLAGGNEQYF. J is TRBJ2-7 and V is TRBV20-1, with 11 bases lining up with TRBD2. Germline CDR1 and CDR2: DFQATT and SNEGSKA (reference sequence). The V gene end was trimmed by 2 bases and the J gene end by 5 bases; junction bases not matched to a gene: 2. CDR3 size: 13 residues.

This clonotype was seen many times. In DNA, the CDR3 is TGTGCCAGCAGCTTAGGGGCCGCTGGCTACACCTTC. This gives the protein CASSLGAAGYTF. The V gene is TRBV7-2, the J gene TRBJ1-2; D is undetermined. This CDR3 spans 12 amino acids. Germline values: CDR1 SGHTA, CDR2 FQGNSA. V lost 1 base and J lost 7, with 7 bases in between. The variable domain in full, with the rest retrieved from reference TRBV7-2 and TRBJ1-2, is GAGVSQSPSNKVTEKGKDVELRCDPISGHTALYWYRQSLGQGLEFLIYFQGNSAPDKSGLPSDRFSAERTGGSVSTLTIQRTQQEDSAVYLCASSLGAAGYTFGSGTRLTVV.

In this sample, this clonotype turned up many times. In DNA form, the CDR3 reads TGCGCCAGCAGCTTTACAGGGGTGAATGAAAAACTGTTTTTT. Amino acid sequence: CASSFTGVNEKLFF. This sequence joins TRBV5-1 and TRBJ1-4, with 7 bases matching TRBD1. J lost 5 bases, V lost 2 bases, and 3 bases had no gene match. The CDR3 covers 14 residues. CDR1 is SGHRS, CDR2 YFSETQ, per germline.

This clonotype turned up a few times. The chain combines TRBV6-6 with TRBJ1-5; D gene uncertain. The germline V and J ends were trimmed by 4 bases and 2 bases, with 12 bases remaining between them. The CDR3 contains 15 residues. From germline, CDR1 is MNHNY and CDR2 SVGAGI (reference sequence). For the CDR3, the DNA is TGTGCCAGCAGTTTCAATATGCTTGGCAATCAGCCCCAGCATTTT. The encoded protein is CASSFNMLGNQPQHF.

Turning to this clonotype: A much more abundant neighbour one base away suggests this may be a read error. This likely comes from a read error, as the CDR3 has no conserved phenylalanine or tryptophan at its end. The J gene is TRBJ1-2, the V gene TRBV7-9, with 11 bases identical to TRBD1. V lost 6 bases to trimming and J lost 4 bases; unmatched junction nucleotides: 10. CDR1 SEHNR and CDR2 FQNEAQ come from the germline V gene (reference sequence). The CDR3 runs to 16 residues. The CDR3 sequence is CASSRPGTGGIYGYTY. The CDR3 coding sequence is TGTGCCAGCAGTAGACCTGGGACAGGGGGAATCTATGGCTACACCTAC.

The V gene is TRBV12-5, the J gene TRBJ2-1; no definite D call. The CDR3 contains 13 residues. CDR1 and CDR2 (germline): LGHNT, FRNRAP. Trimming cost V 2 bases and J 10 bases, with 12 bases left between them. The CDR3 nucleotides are TGTGCTAGTGGTTTGCCCCGAATGGACGAGCAGTTCTTC. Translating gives CASGLPRMDEQFF.

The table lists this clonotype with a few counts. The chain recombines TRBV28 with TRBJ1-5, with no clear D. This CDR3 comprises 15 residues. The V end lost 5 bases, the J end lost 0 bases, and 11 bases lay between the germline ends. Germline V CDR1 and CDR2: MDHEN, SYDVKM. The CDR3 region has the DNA TGTGCCAGCAGTCCCCCCCCTCGTAGCAATCAGCCCCAGCATTTT. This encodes CASSPPPRSNQPQHF.

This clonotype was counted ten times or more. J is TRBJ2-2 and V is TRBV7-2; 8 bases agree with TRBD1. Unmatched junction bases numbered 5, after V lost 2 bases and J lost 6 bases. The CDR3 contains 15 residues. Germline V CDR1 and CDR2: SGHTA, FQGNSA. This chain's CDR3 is CASSLNRGSAGELFF. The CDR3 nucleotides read TGTGCCAGCAGCTTAAACAGGGGGTCGGCCGGGGAGCTGTTTTTT. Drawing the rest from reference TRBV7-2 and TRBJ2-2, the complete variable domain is GAGVSQSPSNKVTEKGKDVELRCDPISGHTALYWYRQSLGQGLEFLIYFQGNSAPDKSGLPSDRFSAERTGGSVSTLTIQRTQQEDSAVYLCASSLNRGSAGELFFGEGSRLTVL.

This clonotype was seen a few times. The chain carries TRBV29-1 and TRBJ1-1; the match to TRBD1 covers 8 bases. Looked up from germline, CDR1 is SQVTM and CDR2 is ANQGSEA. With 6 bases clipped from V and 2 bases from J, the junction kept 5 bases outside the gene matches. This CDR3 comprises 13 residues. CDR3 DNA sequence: TGCAGCGTCGCTGACAGGGGAAACACTGAAGCTTTCTTT. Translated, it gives CSVADRGNTEAFF.

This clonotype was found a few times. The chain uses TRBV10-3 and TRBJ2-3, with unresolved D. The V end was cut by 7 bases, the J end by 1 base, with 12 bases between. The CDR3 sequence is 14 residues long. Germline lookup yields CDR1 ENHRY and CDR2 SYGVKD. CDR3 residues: CAITGMEGTDTQYF. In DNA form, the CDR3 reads TGTGCCATCACTGGGATGGAAGGCACAGATACGCAGTATTTT.

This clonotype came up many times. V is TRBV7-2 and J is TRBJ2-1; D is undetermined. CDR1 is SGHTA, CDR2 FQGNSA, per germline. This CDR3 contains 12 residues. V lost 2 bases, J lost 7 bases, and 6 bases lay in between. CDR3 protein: CASSLQSNEQFF. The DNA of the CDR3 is TGTGCCAGCAGCTTACAGTCGAATGAGCAGTTCTTC.

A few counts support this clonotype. CDR3: CAIENRESEAFF. In DNA, the CDR3 is TGTGCCATCGAGAACAGGGAATCTGAAGCTTTCTTT. The chain is built from TRBV28 and TRBJ1-1; TRBD1 might be the D (6 bases). V was cut by 10 bases and J by 6 bases, with 15 bases left in between. Germline V gene lookup returns CDR1 MDHEN and CDR2 SYDVKM. The CDR3 covers 12 residues.

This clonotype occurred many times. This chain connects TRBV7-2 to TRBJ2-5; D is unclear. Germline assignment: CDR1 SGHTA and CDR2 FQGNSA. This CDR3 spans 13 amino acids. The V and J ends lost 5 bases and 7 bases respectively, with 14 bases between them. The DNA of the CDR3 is TGTGCCAGCAGCCCTTCTGAAACGGGGACCCAGTACTTC. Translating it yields CASSPSETGTQYF.

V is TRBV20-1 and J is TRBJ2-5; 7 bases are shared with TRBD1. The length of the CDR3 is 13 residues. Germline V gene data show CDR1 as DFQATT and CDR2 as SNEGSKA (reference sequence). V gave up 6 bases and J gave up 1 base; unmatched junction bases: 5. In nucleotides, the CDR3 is TGCAGTGCAAGGGGGCTAGCCCAAGAGACCCAGTACTTC. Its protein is CSARGLAQETQYF.

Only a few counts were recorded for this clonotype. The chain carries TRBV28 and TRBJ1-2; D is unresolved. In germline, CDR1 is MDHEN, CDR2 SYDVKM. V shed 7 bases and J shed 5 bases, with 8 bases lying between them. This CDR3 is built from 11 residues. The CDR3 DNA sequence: TGTGCCAGCATGCGCGGGTATGGCTACACCTTC. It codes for CASMRGYGYTF.

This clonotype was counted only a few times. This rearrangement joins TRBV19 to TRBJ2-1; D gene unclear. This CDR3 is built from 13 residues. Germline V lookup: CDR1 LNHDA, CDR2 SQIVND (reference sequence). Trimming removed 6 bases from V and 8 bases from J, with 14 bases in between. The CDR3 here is CASRYPGSDEQFF. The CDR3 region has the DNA TGTGCCAGTAGGTACCCCGGATCGGATGAGCAGTTCTTC.

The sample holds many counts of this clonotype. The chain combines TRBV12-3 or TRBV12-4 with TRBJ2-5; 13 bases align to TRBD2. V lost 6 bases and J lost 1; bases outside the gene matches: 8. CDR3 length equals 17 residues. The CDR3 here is CASSLGLAGSPQETQYF. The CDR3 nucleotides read TGTGCCAGCAGCCTGGGACTAGCGGGGAGTCCCCAAGAGACCCAGTACTTC.